This record covers a single T cell receptor beta chain. What it recognizes is unknown. Assay used: immunoSEQ multiplex PCR; TCRdb lists only in-frame clones, some missing. The table lists about 46,000 clones, 70% to 80% of them singletons. This record belongs to a study of OX40 agonist ivuxolimab in advanced cancers. Study background: Averaging about 60 years in age, with a range of about 23 to 80, the cohort was 80% to 90% male.

General study findings and limits: The study found among the lowest clonal expansion in partial responders at 0.1-3.0 mg/kg. Low normalized clonal expansion also occurred in some nonresponding patients.

From germline, CDR1 is MNHNS and CDR2 SASEGT. V was pared by 2 bases and J by 7 bases, with 18 bases between. The length of the CDR3 is 16 residues. The chain combines TRBV6-1 with TRBJ1-5; no definite D call. The receptor's source is an adult with an advanced solid tumor such as melanoma, head and neck, liver or kidney cancer. The sequencing here drew on CD4+ or CD8+ T cells sorted from blood, taken in a trial of the OX40 agonist ivuxolimab. The chain's CDR3 is CASSELVGRGAQPQHF. The CDR3 DNA reads TGTGCCAGCAGTGAATTGGTAGGACGGGGAGCGCAGCCCCAGCATTTT.